This TCR beta chain was retrieved from a study of cytomegalovirus exposure and HLA in healthy donors. PCR primers comprised 60 Vbeta and 13 Jbeta primers. Repertoires were generated with immunoSEQ multiplex PCR, while TCRdb's copy carries only in-frame clones and drops some. The sample lists roughly 62,000 clones; around 77% were seen once. The length of the CDR3 is 13 residues. Trimming cost V 3 bases and J 8 bases, with 13 bases left between them. CDR1 is SNHLY and CDR2 is FYNNEI in the germline V gene. This clone showed up just once. The sequenced sample was PBMCs. The TCR originated in a woman in her 40s in good health and CMV-seropositive. The chain carries TRBV2 and TRBJ1-2; D is unresolved. Here the CDR3 reads CASSERRRKGYTF. CDR3 coding DNA: TGTGCCAGCAGTGAGCGCAGGAGGAAAGGCTACACCTTC.